This TCR beta chain comes out of a study of blood T cell repertoires in COVID-19. The overall study: Acute-phase and convalescent COVID-19 samples originated in the United States, Italy and Spain. The cDNA or gDNA used as material had been derived from T cells, B-cell-depleted T cells, or PBMCs.

The V gene end was trimmed by 6 bases and the J gene end by 6 bases; junction bases not matched to a gene: 3. This CDR3 has 13 amino acids. CDR1 and CDR2 from the germline V gene are MNHEY and SVGAGI. How the authors handled the data: Amplifying reference gene primers gave estimates of nucleated cell counts. The assay was immunoSEQ multiplex PCR, and TCRdb's table has in-frame clones only and misses some. V, J and clone size derive from that table, while D and trimming were established from the DNA sequence. The table shows about 72,000 clones, with roughly nine tenths occurring only once. The V and J genes are TRBV6-5 and TRBJ1-2, with TRBD1 matching 11 bases. Source material: peripheral blood. The TCR comes from a woman aged 55 to 70 with acute or convalescent COVID-19. CDR3 protein: CASSRGQGDGYTF. For the CDR3, the DNA is TGTGCCAGCAGCAGGGGACAGGGGGATGGCTACACCTTC.